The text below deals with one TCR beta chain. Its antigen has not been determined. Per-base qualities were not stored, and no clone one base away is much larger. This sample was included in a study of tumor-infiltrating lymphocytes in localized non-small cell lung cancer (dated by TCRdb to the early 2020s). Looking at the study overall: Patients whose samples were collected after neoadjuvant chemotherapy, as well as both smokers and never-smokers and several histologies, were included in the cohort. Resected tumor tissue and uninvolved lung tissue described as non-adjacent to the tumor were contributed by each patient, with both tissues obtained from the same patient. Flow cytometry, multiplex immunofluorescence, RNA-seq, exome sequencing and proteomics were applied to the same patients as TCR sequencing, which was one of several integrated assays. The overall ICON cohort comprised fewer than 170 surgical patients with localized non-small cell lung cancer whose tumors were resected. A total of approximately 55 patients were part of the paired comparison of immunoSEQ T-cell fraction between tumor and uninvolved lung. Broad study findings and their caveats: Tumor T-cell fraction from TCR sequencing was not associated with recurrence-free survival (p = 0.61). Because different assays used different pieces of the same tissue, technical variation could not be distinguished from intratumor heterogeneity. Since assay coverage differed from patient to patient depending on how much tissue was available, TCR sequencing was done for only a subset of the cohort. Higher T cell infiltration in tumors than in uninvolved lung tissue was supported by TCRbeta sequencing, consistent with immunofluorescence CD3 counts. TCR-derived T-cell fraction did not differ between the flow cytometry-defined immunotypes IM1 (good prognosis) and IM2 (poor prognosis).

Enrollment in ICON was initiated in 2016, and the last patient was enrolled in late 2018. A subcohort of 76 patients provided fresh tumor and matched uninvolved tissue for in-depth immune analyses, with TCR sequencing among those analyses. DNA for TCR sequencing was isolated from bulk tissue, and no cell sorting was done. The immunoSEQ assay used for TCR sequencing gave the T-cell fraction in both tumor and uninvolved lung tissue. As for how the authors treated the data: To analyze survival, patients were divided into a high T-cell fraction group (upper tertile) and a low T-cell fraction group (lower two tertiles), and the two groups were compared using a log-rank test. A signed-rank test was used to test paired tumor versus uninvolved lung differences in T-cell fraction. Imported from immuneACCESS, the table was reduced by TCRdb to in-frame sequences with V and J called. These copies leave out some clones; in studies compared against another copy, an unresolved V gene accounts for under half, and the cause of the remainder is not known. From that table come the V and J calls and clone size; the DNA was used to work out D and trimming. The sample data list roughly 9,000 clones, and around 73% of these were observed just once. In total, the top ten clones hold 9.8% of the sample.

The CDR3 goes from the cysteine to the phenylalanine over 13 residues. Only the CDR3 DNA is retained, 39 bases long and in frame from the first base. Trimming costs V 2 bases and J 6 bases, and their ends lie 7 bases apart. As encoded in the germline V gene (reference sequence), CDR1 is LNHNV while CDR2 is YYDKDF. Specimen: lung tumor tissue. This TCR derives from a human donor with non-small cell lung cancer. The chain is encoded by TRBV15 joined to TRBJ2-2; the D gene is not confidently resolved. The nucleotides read TGTGCCACCAGCAGAAGGTCGGCCGGGGAGCTGTTTTTT. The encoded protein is CATSRRSAGELFF.